The sequence of this T cell receptor beta chain was determined in a study of T cell changes during pregnancy in multiple sclerosis. TCRdb keeps only in-frame clones here, not all; method: immunoSEQ multiplex PCR. The sample contains about 49,000 clones, 85% to 95% of which appear only once. This CDR3 has 13 residues. CDR1 is MNHEY, CDR2 SMNVEV, per germline (reference sequence). V lost 8 bases to trimming and J lost 3 bases; unmatched junction nucleotides: 7. The chain carries TRBV27 and TRBJ2-7; TRBD2 aligns across 7 bases. The specimen comprised CD8+ T cells from peripheral blood mononuclear cells, sampled before pregnancy. This clonotype was obtained from a female donor with multiple sclerosis, enrolled in a pregnancy study. The CDR3 region has the DNA TGTGCCAGCGGCCTCGGGGGGTACTACGAGCAGTACTTC. Protein: CASGLGGYYEQYF.